What follows are 23 T cell receptor beta chains derived from one specimen sequenced in a study of OX40 agonist ivuxolimab in advanced cancers. TCRdb keeps only in-frame clones here, not all; method: immunoSEQ multiplex PCR. The table has about 20,000 clones, roughly 80% seen once. The sequencing here drew on CD4+ or CD8+ T cells sorted from blood, taken in a trial of the OX40 agonist ivuxolimab. Receptors were obtained from an adult with an advanced solid tumor such as melanoma, head and neck, liver or kidney cancer.

The chain has TRBV11-3 and TRBJ2-7; D not certain. The CDR3 is made up of 14 amino acids. Deletions cut 2 bases from V and 7 bases from J, with 15 bases between. CDR1 is SGHNT and CDR2 is YENEEA in the germline V gene. The CDR3 DNA follows: TGTGCCAGCAGCTTAAGCAACGGCGCCGGGGAGCAGTACTTC. Translating it yields CASSLSNGAGEQYF.

The chain couples TRBV15 to TRBJ1-4; D call uncertain. V was shortened by 1 base and J by 3 bases, with 9 bases between the two germline ends. The CDR3 contains 15 residues. Per the germline V gene, CDR1 is LNHNV and CDR2 is YYDKDF (reference sequence). Here the CDR3 reads CATSRVGSPNEKLFF. CDR3 sequence (DNA): TGTGCCACCAGCAGAGTTGGGTCTCCTAATGAAAAACTGTTTTTT.

The rearrangement links TRBV29-1 to TRBJ1-2; no reliable D call. Germline-derived CDR1 and CDR2 are SQVTM and ANQGSEA. The CDR3 consists of 13 residues. Trimming left V 3 bases short and J 6 bases short, with 14 bases between. This chain's CDR3 is CSVDSSGYHGYTF. The DNA for the CDR3 is TGCAGCGTTGATAGCTCGGGGTATCATGGCTACACCTTC.

V usage is TRBV19 and J usage is TRBJ2-3; weak D call: TRBD2 (5 bases). CDR1 and CDR2 (germline): LNHDA, SQIVND (reference sequence). The ends were cut back, 1 base at V and 2 bases at J, with 10 bases in the middle. The CDR3 loop spans 15 amino acids. The CDR3 spells CASSIAGEDTDTQYF. The CDR3 nucleotides read TGTGCCAGTAGTATAGCCGGGGAAGACACAGATACGCAGTATTTT.

J is TRBJ1-4 and V is TRBV5-6, with 9 bases aligning to TRBD1. Germline V gene sequence: CDR1 SGHDT, CDR2 YYEEEE. J lost 5 bases, V lost 0 bases, and 2 bases had no gene match. CDR3 size: 15 residues. The DNA of the CDR3 is TGTGCCAGCAGCTTGGCGGACAGGGGAAATGAAAAACTGTTTTTT. This translates into CASSLADRGNEKLFF.

The CDR3: CASRSGRFYEQYF. The CDR3 bases are TGTGCCAGCAGGTCGGGCCGCTTTTACGAGCAGTACTTC. This sequence joins TRBV28 and TRBJ2-7; no definite D call. V was clipped by 6 bases and J by 4 bases, with 13 bases between them. The CDR3 is 13 amino acids. Germline V lookup: CDR1 MDHEN, CDR2 SYDVKM.

This rearrangement joins TRBV29-1 to TRBJ2-1; D call uncertain. V lost 5 bases, J lost 4 bases, and 6 bases lay in between. CDR1 and CDR2 (germline): SQVTM, ANQGSEA. This CDR3 is 11 amino acids long. The CDR3 loop is CSVTEYNEQFF. The CDR3 nucleotides are TGCAGCGTTACCGAGTACAATGAGCAGTTCTTC.

The rearrangement uses TRBV5-1 and TRBJ2-5; the match to TRBD2 covers 7 bases. With the DNA end fitting TRBJ2-7 better, the J assignment may be wrong. Per germline, CDR1 SGHRS and CDR2 YFSETQ. The CDR3 contains 13 residues. CDR3 nucleotides: TGCGCCAGCAGCTTGGGGGAGGGCTACGAGCAGTACTTC. Translation: CASSLGEGYEQYF.

The V and J genes are TRBV2 and TRBJ2-3; 7 bases line up with TRBD1. V shed 6 bases, J shed 6 bases, and the junction held 12 bases outside the gene matches. Germline lookup yields CDR1 SNHLY and CDR2 FYNNEI. The CDR3 loop spans 15 amino acids. In DNA form, the CDR3 reads TGTGCCAGCAGCGGACAGGCCGGTGGGATGGATACGCAGTATTTT. Its translation: CASSGQAGGMDTQYF.

This chain joins TRBV4-3 and TRBJ2-5, with 12 bases identical to TRBD1. The V gene end was trimmed by 0 bases and the J gene end by 2 bases; junction bases not matched to a gene: 4. Germline loops: CDR1 LGHNA, CDR2 YSLEER. The CDR3 loop spans 17 amino acids. The CDR3 nucleotides read TGCGCCAGCAGCCAAGAAGGGACAGGGGGCGGGCAAGAGACCCAGTACTTC. It yields the protein CASSQEGTGGGQETQYF.

This sequence joins TRBV7-9 and TRBJ2-4, with D tentatively TRBD2 (6 bases). The germline V and J ends were trimmed by 6 bases and 0 bases, with 18 bases remaining between them. The CDR3 extends over 17 amino acids. From germline, CDR1 is SEHNR and CDR2 FQNEAQ (reference sequence). The CDR3 bases are TGTGCCAGCAGTCCACTAGCTGGAGATTTAGCCAAAAACATTCAGTACTTC. Protein sequence: CASSPLAGDLAKNIQYF.

The chain combines TRBV6-6 with TRBJ2-3; no definite D call. V was clipped by 2 bases and J by 6 bases, with 6 bases between them. CDR1 is MNHNY, CDR2 SVGAGI, per germline (reference sequence). The CDR3 runs 12 residues. The CDR3 DNA reads TGTGCCAGCAGTTACAGACGGGATACGCAGTATTTT. Its translation: CASSYRRDTQYF.

This clone occurred a few times. The gene calls are TRBV5-6 and TRBJ2-3; D is uncertain. The V and J ends lost 1 base and 2 bases respectively, with 8 bases between them. This CDR3 has 14 residues. CDR1 is SGHDT, CDR2 YYEEEE, per germline. Written as DNA, the CDR3 is TGTGCCAGCAGCTTGTTGTGGAACACAGATACGCAGTATTTT. Residues: CASSLLWNTDTQYF.

CDR3 protein: CASSSRDGQETQYF. In DNA form, the CDR3 reads TGTGCCAGCAGCTCCCGGGACGGCCAAGAGACCCAGTACTTC. This chain links TRBV5-4 with TRBJ2-5; D tentatively reads TRBD1 or TRBD2 (5 bases each). The CDR3 runs to 14 residues. Germline loops: CDR1 SGHNT, CDR2 YYREEE (reference sequence). V was pared by 3 bases and J by 1 base, with 10 bases between.

This chain links TRBV5-6 with TRBJ2-7; TRBD2 is a possible D gene (6 bases). V was trimmed by 4 bases and J by 7 bases, leaving 12 bases between them. Germline V CDR1 and CDR2: SGHDT, YYEEEE. The CDR3 length is 12 residues. The CDR3 DNA reads TGTGCCAGCAGCCCCATGGGGGGTGAGCAGTACTTC. Translating gives CASSPMGGEQYF. The full variable domain, its missing parts supplied by reference TRBV5-6 and TRBJ2-7, is DAGVTQSPTHLIKTRGQQVTLRCSPKSGHDTVSWYQQALGQGPQFIFQYYEEEERQRGNFPDRFSGHQFPNYSSELNVNALLLGDSALYLCASSPMGGEQYFGPGTRLTVT.

The rearrangement joins TRBV28 to TRBJ1-1; a weak D match, TRBD1 (5 bases). The ends were cut back, 4 bases at V and 8 bases at J, with 20 bases in the middle. This CDR3 spans 15 amino acids. Germline CDR1 MDHEN, CDR2 SYDVKM. For the CDR3, the DNA is TGTGCCAGCAGTTCAATCCGGGACCGCCGTAGGGAAGCTTTCTTT. It is translated as CASSSIRDRRREAFF.

The J gene is TRBJ2-3, the V gene TRBV13; D is uncertain. The CDR3 has 14 amino acids. CDR1 and CDR2 (germline): PRHDT, FYEKMQ (reference sequence). V was pared by 1 base and J by 1 base, with 6 bases between. CDR3 amino acids: CASSLDRRTDTQYF. CDR3 bases: TGTGCCAGCAGCTTAGATCGCCGCACAGATACGCAGTATTTT.

The chain uses TRBV5-4 and TRBJ1-1; D remains unclear. The CDR3 runs to 11 residues. V lost 8 bases, J lost 8 bases, and 13 bases lay in between. Germline CDR1 SGHNT, CDR2 YYREEE (reference sequence). The CDR3 DNA sequence: TGTGCCAGTGTTGTTGGGAAGGAAGCTTTCTTT. Its protein is CASVVGKEAFF.

The genes are TRBV7-9 and TRBJ1-1; the match to TRBD1 covers 9 bases. The CDR3 runs to 15 residues. V lost 5 bases, J lost 5 bases, and 9 bases stayed unmatched. The germline gives CDR1 SEHNR, CDR2 FQNEAQ (reference sequence). CDR3: CASSPRGQGLTEAFF. As DNA, the CDR3 is TGTGCCAGCAGCCCCCGGGGACAGGGTCTGACTGAAGCTTTCTTT.

V gene TRBV29-1 combines with J gene TRBJ2-7; possible D gene TRBD1, 5 bases. Germline lookup yields CDR1 SQVTM and CDR2 ANQGSEA. Between the trimmed V and J ends, which lost 5 bases and 2 bases, there was a span of 10 bases. CDR3 length: 12 amino acids. CDR3 nucleotides: TGCAGCGTTCGCAGGGAAGCCTACGAGCAGTACTTC. Translating it yields CSVRREAYEQYF.

The chain is built from TRBV2 and TRBJ2-5, with 8 bases that match TRBD1. V dropped 8 bases and J dropped 2; count of bases not matched to a gene: 4. The CDR3 runs to 13 residues. Germline CDR1 and CDR2: SNHLY and FYNNEI. CDR3 DNA sequence: TGTGCCAGCCGGGACAGGAGGCAAGAGACCCAGTACTTC. Protein product: CASRDRRQETQYF.

The rearrangement links TRBV4-1 to TRBJ1-3; tentative D call: TRBD1 (5 bases). V dropped 6 bases and J dropped 4 bases, with 19 bases sitting between them. Looked up from germline, CDR1 is MGHRA and CDR2 is YSYEKL. The CDR3 length is 16 residues. CDR3 in amino acids: CASSHPAGGLGNTIYF. CDR3 in DNA: TGCGCCAGCAGTCACCCCGCCGGGGGGTTAGGAAACACCATATATTTT.

The genes are TRBV28 and TRBJ2-7; 13 bases agree with TRBD2. The V gene end was trimmed by 3 bases and the J gene end by 4 bases; junction bases not matched to a gene: 3. The CDR3 length is 15 residues. CDR1 is MDHEN, CDR2 SYDVKM, per germline. Written as DNA, the CDR3 is TGTGCCAGCAGTTTTAGACTAGCGGGAGGTTACGAGCAGTACTTC. It yields the protein CASSFRLAGGYEQYF.